This is a list of T cell receptor beta chains from one sample in a study of blood T cells in healthy people across ages. TCRdb passed the 5' RACE reads through MiXCR, listing each CDR3 protein once. The table records hundreds of thousands of distinct CDR3 sequences, around 24% of them present only once. A further study also used this sample, focusing on T cells of mothers and their children.

Sequencing was carried out using blood. These receptors were taken from a boy aged 10-17 years in good health. Both conserved end residues are part of each CDR3. A D gene is named only where the DNA matches it firmly. Clone size, where shown, is once, few, many, or a class for clones that have expanded.

abundance,j_gene,len,d_gene,v_gene,CDR3nt,CDR3aa
-,TRBJ2-7,14,-,TRBV25-1,TGTGCCAGCAGTGTTGGCGACGGCTCCTACGAGCAGTACTTC,CASSVGDGSYEQYF
-,TRBJ2-7,15,TRBD1,TRBV4-2,TGTGCCAGCAGCCAACTCGGGACAGGGGGCCTCGAGCAGTACTTC,CASSQLGTGGLEQYF
few,TRBJ2-5,15,-,TRBV3-1,TGTGCCAGCAGTTCAGGCTCGGTCCTCCAAGAGACCCAGTACTTC,CASSSGSVLQETQYF
few,TRBJ2-2,14,TRBD2,TRBV6-4,TGTGCCAGCAGTCCGGGGACTAGCGCCGGGGAGCTGTTTTTT,CASSPGTSAGELFF
few,TRBJ2-5,14,-,TRBV20-1,TGCAGTGCTAGAGAAAGGGTCGGGATCTTCGGGCAGTACTTC,CSARERVGIFGQYF
few,TRBJ1-4,14,TRBD1,TRBV3-1,TGTGCCAGCAGCCTCCGGGACAGGGGCCCCGAACTGTTTTTT,CASSLRDRGPELFF
few,TRBJ2-1,19,-,TRBV7-9,TGTGCCAGTTGTCCCGTACAGGGAGCTCCCGGGGGGACTGGCAATGAGCAGTTCTTC,CASCPVQGAPGGTGNEQFF
few,TRBJ2-7,15,TRBD1,TRBV4-1,TGCGCCAGCACCCTACATGGGACAGGGCGGGGCGAGCAGTACTTC,CASTLHGTGRGEQYF
-,TRBJ1-2,14,-,TRBV7-2,TGTGCCAGCAGCTTTACTCCAGACAACTATGGCTACACCTTC,CASSFTPDNYGYTF
many,TRBJ2-7,13,-,TRBV28,TGTGCCAGCAGACCCGGACTGAGCTACGAGCAGTACTTC,CASRPGLSYEQYF
few,TRBJ1-2,15,-,TRBV4-3,TGCGCCAGCAGCCAAGACGTGTGGGAGGTGTATGGCTACACCTTC,CASSQDVWEVYGYTF
-,TRBJ2-5,13,-,TRBV12-3/TRBV12-4,TGTGCCAGCAGTTCAGGGTCGGTGGAGACCCAGTACTTC,CASSSGSVETQYF
few,TRBJ1-2,11,-,TRBV20-1,TGCAGTGCCAAGGGGGGAGATGGCTACACCTTC,CSAKGGDGYTF
few,TRBJ2-1,15,TRBD1,TRBV20-1,TGCAGTGCTAGGAGAGGGGGCCTTAGCTACAATGAGCAGTTCTTC,CSARRGGLSYNEQFF
-,TRBJ2-1,16,-,TRBV6-2/TRBV6-3,TGTGCCAGCAGATATCGGACGGGAAGCTCCTACAATGAGCAGTTCTTT,CASRYRTGSSYNEQFF
few,TRBJ1-5,15,TRBD1,TRBV4-1,TGCGCCAGCAGCCAAGAAAAAGGGGGCGGTCAGCCCCAGCATTTT,CASSQEKGGGQPQHF
-,TRBJ2-5,15,-,TRBV7-8,TGTGCCAGCAGCTTAGCTCGCGGGGCGAGGGAGACCCAGTACTTC,CASSLARGARETQYF
few,TRBJ2-3,15,TRBD1,TRBV15,TGTGCCACCAGCCCGGGACAGGGTAGCACAGATACGCAGTATTTT,CATSPGQGSTDTQYF
few,TRBJ2-1,15,-,TRBV18,TGTGCCAGCTCACCAGGCAGGGGAACCTACAATGAGCAGTTCTTC,CASSPGRGTYNEQFF
-,TRBJ2-1,16,TRBD2,TRBV29-1,TGCAGCGGACTAATGAGAACTAGCGGGACTTACAATGAGCAGTTCTTC,CSGLMRTSGTYNEQFF